This T cell receptor (beta chain) was captured by sequencing in a study of identical twins. A template switching step contributed a universal primer site, while unique molecular identifiers were present in the cDNA. TCRdb reanalysed the 5' RACE reads using MiXCR and keeps one entry per CDR3 protein. Of around 1.7 million distinct CDR3 sequences listed, around a third are singletons. CDR3 length equals 13 residues. Trimming shortened V by 1 base and J by 11 bases, and 14 bases separated the two germline ends. CDR1 and CDR2 from the germline V gene are LGHNA and YNFKEQ. Every one of the donors was a healthy Caucasian. This clonotype was observed at least ten times.

This sequence was found in a newborn girl in good health. The V and J genes are TRBV4-2 and TRBJ2-5; D unresolved. Sequenced: cord blood. The DNA of the CDR3 is TGTGCCAGCAGCCAAGTCGGAGAAGCGAAGCAGTACTTC. This codes for CASSQVGEAKQYF.